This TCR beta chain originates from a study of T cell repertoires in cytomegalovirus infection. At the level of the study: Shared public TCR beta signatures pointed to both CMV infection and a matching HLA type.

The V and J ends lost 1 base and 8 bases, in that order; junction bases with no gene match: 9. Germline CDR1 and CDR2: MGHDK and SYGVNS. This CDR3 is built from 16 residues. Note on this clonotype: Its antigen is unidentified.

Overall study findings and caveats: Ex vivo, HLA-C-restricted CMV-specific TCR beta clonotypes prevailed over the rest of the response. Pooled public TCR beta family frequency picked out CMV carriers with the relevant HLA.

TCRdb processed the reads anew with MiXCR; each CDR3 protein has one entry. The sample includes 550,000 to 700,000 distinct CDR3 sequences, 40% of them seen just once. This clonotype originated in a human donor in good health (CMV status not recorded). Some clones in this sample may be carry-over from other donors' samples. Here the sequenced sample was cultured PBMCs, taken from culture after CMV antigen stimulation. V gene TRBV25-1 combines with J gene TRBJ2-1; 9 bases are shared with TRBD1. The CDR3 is CASSESLGTGFDEQFF. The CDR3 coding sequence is TGTGCCAGCAGTGAATCTTTAGGGACAGGGTTCGATGAGCAGTTCTTC.